Listed below are T cell receptor beta chains from one sample, sequenced in a study of blood T cell repertoires in COVID-19. Clones were read by immunoSEQ multiplex PCR, and TCRdb kept only the in-frame ones, dropping some. The table shows roughly 200,000 clones, with approximately 80% occurring only once. The sequenced sample was peripheral blood. The receptors were sampled from a woman aged 45 to 65 with active or convalescent COVID-19. CDR3s include the opening cysteine and the closing phenylalanine or tryptophan. Each record gives: D gene, clone size, V gene, J gene, CDR3 protein, CDR3 DNA. D genes are given only for firm matches. Some rows mark clone size as missing; the rest say once, few, many or name a class of expanded clone.

>-|-|TRBV15|TRBJ2-7
CATSRVLHNEQYF
TGTGCCACCAGCAGAGTTCTTCACAACGAGCAGTACTTC
>TRBD2|-|TRBV3-1/TRBV3-2|TRBJ2-3
CASSQDASGRTQYF
TGTGCCAGCAGCCAAGATGCTAGCGGGCGTACGCAGTATTTT
>-|few|TRBV27|TRBJ1-2
CASSLLGGGRDGYTF
TGTGCCAGCAGTCTCCTCGGGGGGGGAAGGGATGGCTACACCTTC
>TRBD2|-|TRBV19|TRBJ2-1
CASRAGTSGRAYNEQFF
TGTGCCAGTAGAGCCGGGACTAGCGGGAGGGCTTACAATGAGCAGTTCTTC
>-|-|TRBV28|TRBJ1-4
CASIPRGRGTNEKLFF
TGTGCCAGCATCCCAAGGGGCCGAGGAACTAATGAAAAACTGTTTTTT
>TRBD1|-|TRBV7-9|TRBJ2-7
CASSLGQGVVYEQYF
TGTGCCAGCAGCTTAGGACAGGGGGTAGTCTACGAGCAGTACTTC
>-|-|TRBV7-2|TRBJ2-3
CASLNSNTDTQYF
TGTGCCAGCCTAAACAGCAACACAGATACGCAGTATTTT
>-|-|TRBV30|TRBJ2-7
CAWSVSQGGYEQYF
TGTGCCTGGAGTGTATCCCAGGGAGGCTACGAGCAGTACTTC
>-|-|TRBV5-5|TRBJ1-1
CASQPGLNTEAFF
TGTGCCAGCCAACCAGGATTGAACACTGAAGCTTTCTTT
>TRBD2|-|TRBV30|TRBJ2-3
CAWRPGSGVGDTQYF
TGTGCCTGGAGGCCTGGTAGCGGGGTAGGAGATACGCAGTATTTT
>TRBD1|-|TRBV19|TRBJ1-5
CASSIETGHQPQHF
TGTGCCAGTAGTATAGAGACAGGGCATCAGCCCCAGCATTTT
>TRBD2|-|TRBV4-2|TRBJ2-7
CASSQESGRAYEQYF
TGTGCCAGCAGCCAAGAAAGCGGGAGGGCCTACGAGCAGTACTTC
>TRBD2|-|TRBV7-3|TRBJ2-3
CASTRSGGALDTQYF
TGTGCCAGCACCCGGAGCGGGGGGGCTTTGGATACGCAGTATTTT
>TRBD1|-|TRBV30|TRBJ2-4
CAWSVPGQGARAKNIQYF
TGTGCCTGGAGCGTCCCGGGACAGGGGGCGAGAGCCAAAAACATTCAGTACTTC
>TRBD1|-|TRBV6-6|TRBJ1-1
CASSSDRDTEAFF
TGTGCCAGCAGCTCGGACAGGGACACTGAAGCTTTCTTT
>TRBD1|-|TRBV9|TRBJ1-4
CASSARAWTGGEKLFF
TGTGCCAGCAGCGCTAGAGCGTGGACAGGGGGCGAAAAACTGTTTTTT
>TRBD1|-|TRBV7-9|TRBJ1-2
CASGRPPGQSVEGYTF
TGTGCCAGCGGTCGTCCCCCGGGACAGAGTGTGGAGGGCTACACCTTC
>-|-|TRBV21-1|TRBJ1-5
CASSKVPGVGNQPQHF
TGTGCCAGCAGCAAGGTACCGGGGGTTGGCAATCAGCCCCAGCATTTT
>-|-|TRBV19|TRBJ2-7
CASSIQGHSYEQYF
TGTGCCAGTAGTATACAGGGGCACTCCTACGAGCAGTACTTC
>TRBD1|-|TRBV7-2|TRBJ1-2
CASSFAGTGRPFQGYTF
TGTGCCAGCAGCTTTGCCGGGACAGGGAGGCCGTTTCAAGGCTACACCTTC
>-|-|TRBV6-5|TRBJ2-5
CASSLPSGSQETQYF
TGTGCCAGCAGTTTACCCTCAGGATCCCAAGAGACCCAGTACTTC
>-|-|TRBV18|TRBJ1-2
CASSPPLPGNNGYTF
TGTGCCAGCTCACCCCCGCTCCCAGGGAACAATGGCTACACCTTC
>-|many|TRBV4-3|TRBJ2-2
CASSQGPGGTGELFF
TGCGCCAGCAGCCAAGGTCCCGGCGGCACCGGGGAGCTGTTTTTT
>-|many|TRBV9|TRBJ1-2
CASSGLVGYTF
TGTGCCAGCAGCGGATTAGTCGGCTACACCTTC
>TRBD2|-|TRBV5-5|TRBJ2-3
CASSLDAGGGDTDTQYF
TGTGCCAGCAGCTTGGACGCGGGAGGAGGGGACACAGATACGCAGTATTTT
>-|few|TRBV4-2|TRBJ1-2
CASSQEWDTYGYTF
TGTGCCAGCAGCCAAGAGTGGGACACGTATGGCTACACCTTC
>TRBD1|-|TRBV28|TRBJ2-1
CASSWSPGQEYNEQFF
TGTGCCAGCAGTTGGTCCCCGGGACAGGAGTACAATGAGCAGTTCTTC
>TRBD1|few|TRBV7-2|TRBJ1-6
CASSPRDRGAPLHF
TGTGCCAGCAGCCCCCGGGACAGGGGAGCCCCCCTCCACTTT
>-|-|TRBV5-1|TRBJ2-3
CASSPLGTASTDTQYF
TGCGCCAGCAGCCCCCTGGGGACTGCTAGCACAGATACGCAGTATTTT
>-|-|TRBV21-1|TRBJ1-4
CASSTPHNGDRNGADEKLFF
TGTGCCAGCAGCACCCCCCACAATGGGGACAGGAATGGTGCGGATGAAAAACTGTTTTTT
>TRBD1|-|TRBV27|TRBJ1-4
CASSPGQGNEKLFF
TGTGCCAGCAGCCCGGGACAGGGGAATGAAAAACTGTTTTTT
>-|many|TRBV15|TRBJ1-5
CATSRVGRGGNQPQHF
TGTGCCACCAGCAGAGTCGGCAGGGGTGGCAATCAGCCCCAGCATTTT
>-|few|TRBV29-1|TRBJ1-2
CSVEDSRRDGYTF
TGCAGCGTTGAAGATAGCAGGCGGGATGGCTACACCTTC
>TRBD2|-|TRBV11-3|TRBJ2-7
CASSSGGSGSYEQYF
TGTGCCAGCAGCTCGGGGGGTAGCGGATCCTACGAGCAGTACTTC
>-|few|TRBV5-1|TRBJ1-4
CASALADGTQKLFF
TGCGCCAGCGCCCTCGCGGACGGGACTCAAAAACTGTTTTTT
>-|-|TRBV19|TRBJ2-7
CASSIRFEGSGTSYEQYF
TGTGCCAGTAGTATACGGTTTGAAGGCAGCGGGACATCCTACGAGCAGTACTTC
>TRBD2|-|TRBV7-8|TRBJ2-2
CASSHRDYYTGELFF
TGTGCCAGCAGCCACCGGGACTACTACACCGGGGAGCTGTTTTTT
>-|-|TRBV30|TRBJ1-5
CAWSGAGSQPQHF
TGTGCCTGGAGTGGGGCAGGGTCGCAGCCCCAGCATTTT
>-|-|TRBV4-2|TRBJ1-1
CASSQDPSNTEAFF
TGTGCCAGCAGCCAAGATCCGAGTAACACTGAAGCTTTCTTT
>-|-|TRBV6-6|TRBJ1-2
CASGPGVNYGYTF
TGTGCCAGCGGGCCAGGTGTTAACTATGGCTACACCTTC
>TRBD1|-|TRBV4-3|TRBJ2-7
CASSQDGTDYEQYF
TGCGCCAGCAGCCAAGACGGGACAGACTACGAGCAGTACTTC
>TRBD2|-|TRBV5-5|TRBJ2-7
CASSTRGGEQYF
TGTGCCAGCAGTACCCGGGGGGGCGAGCAGTACTTC
>-|few|TRBV29-1|TRBJ1-2
CSVSTDGYTF
TGCAGCGTTTCCACGGATGGCTACACCTTC
>-|-|TRBV6-5|TRBJ1-1
CASSPSFERAEAFF
TGTGCCAGCAGTCCCTCATTTGAGAGGGCTGAAGCTTTCTTT
>-|-|TRBV6-4|TRBJ2-7
CARYNKPEEYF
TGTGCCAGATACAACAAACCAGAGGAGTACTTC
>TRBD2|-|TRBV27|TRBJ2-7
CASSSTSVGSYEQYF
TGTGCCAGCAGTTCCACTAGCGTGGGATCCTACGAGCAGTACTTC
>-|-|TRBV27|TRBJ1-1
CASSLRGKDTEAFF
TGTGCCAGCAGTTTACGGGGGAAGGACACTGAAGCTTTCTTT
>-|few|TRBV5-1|TRBJ2-5
CASSQPISGGETQYF
TGCGCCAGCAGCCAACCCATCTCTGGAGGAGAGACCCAGTACTTC
>-|-|TRBV11-2|TRBJ1-5
CASSRQGDQPQHF
TGTGCCAGCAGTCGTCAAGGGGATCAGCCCCAGCATTTT
>-|once|TRBV3-1/TRBV3-2|TRBJ2-3
CASSRGGTDTQYF
TGTGCCAGCAGCCGGGGGGGCACAGATACGCAGTATTTT
>-|-|TRBV5-8|TRBJ1-2
CASSLADLRGYTF
TGTGCCAGCAGCTTGGCCGACCTGAGGGGCTACACCTTC
>-|-|TRBV2|TRBJ2-3
CATAELDTQYF
TGTGCCACCGCTGAGCTGGATACGCAGTATTTT
>TRBD1|-|TRBV14|TRBJ2-7
CASSQDSGQGFHEQYF
TGTGCCAGCAGCCAAGATTCGGGACAGGGGTTCCACGAGCAGTACTTC
>TRBD1|few|TRBV18|TRBJ1-4
CASSAMTGGREKLFF
TGTGCCAGCTCAGCGATGACAGGGGGACGCGAAAAACTGTTTTTT
>-|-|TRBV7-6|TRBJ2-5
CASSLYAGHRGETQYF
TGTGCCAGCAGCTTATATGCGGGCCACCGGGGGGAGACCCAGTACTTC
>-|many|TRBV2|TRBJ1-2
CASSEEGTFGYTF
TGTGCCAGCAGTGAAGAGGGGACATTTGGCTACACCTTC
>TRBD1|-|TRBV18|TRBJ1-4
CASSPPPGQGNEKLFF
TGTGCCAGCTCCCCCCCGCCGGGACAGGGAAACGAAAAACTGTTTTTT
>TRBD1|-|TRBV14|TRBJ1-1
CASSQQLGTGANTEAFF
TGTGCCAGCAGCCAACAATTAGGGACAGGAGCGAACACTGAAGCTTTCTTT
>TRBD2|once|TRBV7-2|TRBJ2-7
CASSLEASGRFGEQYF
TGTGCCAGCAGCTTAGAGGCTAGCGGGAGATTTGGCGAGCAGTACTTC
>-|-|TRBV28|TRBJ2-7
CASRRQGYEQYF
TGTGCCAGCAGAAGACAAGGCTACGAGCAGTACTTC